The present TCR beta chain was sequenced within a study of blood T cell repertoires in COVID-19 (dated by TCRdb to about 2020). With regard to the full study: The collaborator samples originated in the United States, Italy and Spain and spanned the acute and convalescent phases of COVID-19. The material from the prospective study consisted of cDNA or gDNA derived from T cells, B-cell-depleted T cells, or PBMCs. Subjects who had been exposed to COVID-19, were actively infected with it, or had recovered from it provided the deeply sampled blood TCRbeta repertoires that made up the dataset. The repertoires were made available in a free public database intended to serve as a resource for research on the immune response to SARS-CoV-2. Samples came from the ongoing ImmuneRACE study (first 160 participants) plus 1,254 subjects from 6 global collaborators. A de-identified subject ID, COVID-19 status, age in years and sex were almost always included in the sample metadata. Where available, HLA class I and class II types were obtained from metadata supplied by the sample provider rather than from assay-based typing. Overall study outcomes, separate from this receptor: Clinical and demographic metadata were provided uncurated, with the amount varying by source and participant.

As regards this clone: Its antigen is currently not known. There are no base qualities to consult, and no much larger clone falls within one base.

Trimmed from V: 5 bases; trimmed from J: 0 bases; junction bases lacking a gene match: 6. From its cysteine to its phenylalanine, the CDR3 spans 15 amino acids. Only the CDR3 portion is preserved as DNA: 45 bases, with reading frame beginning at the first base. The germline V gene (reference sequence) sets CDR1 to SEHNR and CDR2 to FQNEAQ. The immunoSEQ Assay, a bias-controlled multiplex PCR, was used to amplify TCRbeta CDR3 regions from genomic DNA. On the authors' methods: Within the assay, amplification of reference gene primers was used to estimate how many nucleated cells each sample contained. To quantify the absolute abundance of each unique TCRbeta CDR3 rearrangement, sequence reads were collapsed and filtered. For each sample, productive Simpson clonality was calculated as the square root of Simpson's diversity index over productive rearrangements. TCRdb stores this immuneACCESS table with in-frame sequences only. Part of the clones is absent; in the studies checked, under half of the shortfall reflects unresolved V genes, and no reason is known for the rest. V and J calls plus clone size are reproduced from that table; the DNA served to infer D and trimming. This sample is represented by more than 200,000 clones; roughly 80% of them were singletons. The ten biggest clones cover around 4% of the sample.

Each collaborating institution followed its own protocols to collect whole blood in K2EDTA tubes. For TCRbeta analysis, collaborators shipped samples as frozen whole blood, isolated PBMCs, or DNA extracted from either of those sample types. Sequenced input: peripheral blood. The receptor was isolated from a man between 60 and 70 years old with acute or convalescent COVID-19. In this chain, TRBV7-9 is recombined with TRBJ1-1, and TRBD1 aligns with 7 junction nucleotides. The nucleotide sequence reads as follows: TGTGCCAGCAGCCCCGTAGGGGGCCTGAACACTGAAGCTTTCTTT. This translates into CASSPVGGLNTEAFF.